This entry lists 28 T cell receptor beta chains sequenced from one sample in a study of blood T cells in healthy people across ages. Using a J-beta primer mix together with a sample-barcoded 5' primer, a second PCR was run for about 6 to 11 cycles. One entry per CDR3 protein results from TCRdb running MiXCR on the 5' RACE reads. The data contain about 780,000 distinct CDR3 sequences, more than 35% of them singletons. Sequencing was done on a sample of blood. These receptors originate from an elderly man in good health.

The rearrangement links TRBV5-6 to TRBJ2-5; maybe TRBD1 (6 bases). Germline lookup yields CDR1 SGHDT and CDR2 YYEEEE. V gave up 0 bases and J gave up 6 bases, with 12 bases separating them. This CDR3 has 14 amino acids. The CDR3 region is CASSLGRGRKTQYF. The CDR3 DNA reads as TGTGCCAGCAGCTTGGGCAGGGGCCGGAAGACCCAGTACTTC.

This clonotype was counted at least ten times. The gene calls are TRBV9 and TRBJ2-1; a weak D match, TRBD2 (6 bases). The CDR3 extends over 15 amino acids. Germline V gene sequence: CDR1 SGDLS, CDR2 YYNGEE. The germline V and J ends were trimmed by 0 bases and 8 bases, with 15 bases remaining between them. The CDR3 nucleotides read TGTGCCAGCAGCGTAGCCGGGACTGCTGGCCATGAGCAGTTCTTC. Its protein is CASSVAGTAGHEQFF.

This clonotype was observed a few times. This may come from a read error, since a much larger clone is one base off. The CDR3 DNA is TGTGCCAGCAGTGTCACTAGCGAGGATGAGCAGTACTTC. Its protein is CASSVTSEDEQYF. The J gene is TRBJ2-4, the V gene TRBV27; 7 nucleotides line up with TRBD2. CDR1 and CDR2 (germline): MNHEY, SMNVEV (reference sequence). J was trimmed by 13 bases and V by 5 bases; bases with no gene match: 11. This CDR3 spans 13 amino acids.

For this clonotype: Germline and junction disagree at one end, which may indicate a read error. This rearrangement joins TRBV30 to TRBJ2-2; the match to TRBD2 covers 9 bases. Germline V gene data show CDR1 as GTSNPN and CDR2 as SVGIG (reference sequence). The CDR3 covers 16 residues. CDR3 nucleotides: TGTGCCCGGAGAAGAGCAGGACTAGCGTTGGCCGGGGAGCTGTTTTTT. This translates into CARRRAGLALAGELFF.

The J gene is TRBJ1-2, the V gene TRBV5-4, with a tentative D call TRBD1 (5 bases). The germline V gene has CDR1 SGHNT and CDR2 YYREEE (reference sequence). This CDR3 has 15 residues. V shed 0 bases and J shed 3 bases, with 12 bases lying between them. The CDR3 DNA reads TGTGCCAGCAGCTTGGCCGGGGCAGGGCACTATGGCTACACCTTC. It yields the protein CASSLAGAGHYGYTF.

The sample holds a few counts of this clonotype. A much more abundant neighbour one base away suggests this may be a read error. This chain joins TRBV20-1 and TRBJ2-1, with D uncertain. The CDR3 loop spans 10 amino acids. Germline assignment: CDR1 DFQATT and CDR2 SNEGSKA (reference sequence). CDR3 bases: TGCAGGGCTAATTGGGATGAGCAGTTCTTC. This encodes CRANWDEQFF.

The rearrangement links TRBV6-5 to TRBJ2-1; 7 bases are a match to TRBD1. The V and J ends lost 11 bases and 7 bases, in that order; junction bases with no gene match: 14. This CDR3 is built from 14 residues. Per the germline V gene, CDR1 is MNHEY and CDR2 is SVGAGI. CDR3 region: CAGTRGQRENEQFF. In DNA, the CDR3 is TGTGCCGGCACCAGGGGACAGAGGGAAAATGAGCAGTTCTTC.

This sequence joins TRBV9 and TRBJ2-6, with D maybe TRBD1 (5 bases). Germline CDR1 reads SGDLS; CDR2 reads YYNGEE. This CDR3 is built from 20 residues. The ends were cut back, 2 bases at V and 0 bases at J, with 21 bases in the middle. CDR3 in DNA: TGTGCCAGCAGCGTGAGCCTTCAGGGAAAACGGAGCTCTGGGGCCAACGTCCTGACTTTC. This encodes CASSVSLQGKRSSGANVLTF.

This clonotype turned up a few times. The chain combines TRBV27 with TRBJ2-2; D is tentatively TRBD1 or TRBD2 (5 bases each). V lost 0 bases to trimming and J lost 0 bases, with 8 bases between them. Germline lookup yields CDR1 MNHEY and CDR2 SMNVEV (reference sequence). The CDR3 totals 16 residues. Here the CDR3 reads CASSLSGPPNTGELFF. Here the CDR3 DNA reads TGTGCCAGCAGTTTATCGGGACCACCGAACACCGGGGAGCTGTTTTTT.

There are many counts of this clonotype. This sequence joins TRBV24-1 and TRBJ2-1; D might be TRBD2 (6 bases). CDR1 is KGHDR, CDR2 SFDVKD, per germline. With 12 bases removed from V and 2 bases from J, the gap between germline ends came to 13 bases. This CDR3 has 13 residues. CDR3 in DNA: TGTGCCGTTCGGGACTCTGCCTACAATGAGCAGTTCTTC. Encoded protein: CAVRDSAYNEQFF.

This clonotype was seen a handful of times. The CDR3 sequence: CASSPYGSGSTDTQYF. CDR3 nucleotide sequence: TGTGCCAGCAGCCCCTATGGGAGCGGGAGCACAGATACGCAGTATTTT. V gene TRBV4-2 combines with J gene TRBJ2-3; D may be TRBD2 (6 bases). Trimming shortened V by 4 bases and J by 0 bases, and 14 bases separated the two germline ends. Germline CDR1 and CDR2: LGHNA and YNFKEQ. The CDR3 loop spans 16 amino acids.

In this sample, this clonotype turned up once. The chain uses TRBV3-1 and TRBJ2-5, with D possibly being TRBD1 or TRBD2 (5 bases each). Germline loops: CDR1 LGHDT, CDR2 YNNKEL (reference sequence). The CDR3 length is 19 residues. The ends were cut back, 3 bases at V and 2 bases at J, with 25 bases in the middle. In nucleotides, the CDR3 is TGTGCCAGCAGCCATTTACTGGGACGAACCAGGGAAAATCAAGAGACCCAGTACTTC. Protein product: CASSHLLGRTRENQETQYF.

The chain carries TRBV20-1 and TRBJ2-7, with 12 bases matching TRBD2. Germline V gene sequence: CDR1 DFQATT, CDR2 SNEGSKA (reference sequence). The CDR3 is 16 amino acids. V trimming: 0 bases; J trimming: 7 bases; junction bases outside the gene matches: 10. In DNA form, the CDR3 reads TGCAGTGCTAGAGATCGGGGCCTAGCGGGAGGGAATGAGCAGTACTTC. Protein: CSARDRGLAGGNEQYF.

The chain links TRBV27 to TRBJ2-1, with 7 bases aligning to TRBD1. V was pared by 0 bases and J by 9 bases, with 8 bases of the junction left unmatched. This CDR3 comprises 15 residues. From germline, CDR1 is MNHEY and CDR2 SMNVEV (reference sequence). This CDR3 is CASSLSRGWDSEQFF. CDR3 in DNA: TGTGCCAGCAGTTTATCGAGGGGTTGGGACAGTGAGCAGTTCTTC.

This clonotype was seen at least ten times. V and J are TRBV7-2 and TRBJ2-1; the match to TRBD2 covers 7 bases. V was pared by 5 bases and J by 5 bases, with 3 bases of the junction left unmatched. The germline CDR1 and CDR2 sequences are SGHTA and FQGNSA. The CDR3 sequence is 13 residues long. This CDR3 reads CASSPSGNNEQFF. For the CDR3, the DNA is TGTGCCAGCAGCCCCAGCGGGAACAATGAGCAGTTCTTC.

This clonotype was detected many times. The genes are TRBV29-1 and TRBJ2-3, with a tentative D call TRBD2 (5 bases). V was trimmed by 3 bases and J by 1 base, leaving 5 bases between them. This CDR3 has 12 residues. Germline CDR1 SQVTM, CDR2 ANQGSEA. The CDR3 region is CSVEEGTDTQYF. The CDR3 DNA follows: TGCAGCGTTGAGGAGGGCACAGATACGCAGTATTTT.

V usage is TRBV28 and J usage is TRBJ1-3, with D uncertain. Germline loops: CDR1 MDHEN, CDR2 SYDVKM. This CDR3 has 12 amino acids. V was shortened by 3 bases and J by 6 bases, with 6 bases between the two germline ends. CDR3 coding DNA: TGTGCCAGCAGTTTTACACAAAACACCATATATTTT. Amino acid sequence: CASSFTQNTIYF.

V and J are TRBV7-2 and TRBJ2-3; D is perhaps TRBD2 (5 bases). The V gene's germline CDR1 is SGHTA and CDR2 FQGNSA. This CDR3 is built from 16 residues. Between the trimmed V and J ends, which lost 4 bases and 4 bases, there was a span of 18 bases. CDR3 in amino acids: CASSSRRAGGADTQYF. DNA of the CDR3: TGTGCCAGCAGCTCCCGCCGCGCGGGTGGGGCAGATACGCAGTATTTT. Drawing the rest from reference TRBV7-2 and TRBJ2-3, the complete variable domain is GAGVSQSPSNKVTEKGKDVELRCDPISGHTALYWYRQSLGQGLEFLIYFQGNSAPDKSGLPSDRFSAERTGGSVSTLTIQRTQQEDSAVYLCASSSRRAGGADTQYFGPGTRLTVL.

Remarks on this clonotype: A much larger clone lies one base from this, so it may be a read error. This chain connects TRBV2 to TRBJ2-7; 8 bases align to TRBD2. The germline CDR1 and CDR2 sequences are SNHLY and FYNNEI. Losses at the gene ends were 4 bases for V and 10 bases for J; bases not matched to a gene: 9. CDR3 size: 13 residues. CDR3 DNA sequence: TGTGCCAGCAGTGTTGTCCTGCGGGAGGCCCAGTACTTC. It specifies CASSVVLREAQYF. Using reference TRBV2 and TRBJ2-7 for the parts outside the CDR3, the full variable domain is EPEVTQTPSHQVTQMGQEVILRCVPISNHLYFYWYRQILGQKVEFLVSFYNNEISEKSEIFDDQFSVERPDGSNFTLKIRSTKLEDSAMYFCASSVVLREAQYFGPGTRLTVT.

The rearrangement joins TRBV7-8 to TRBJ1-4; TRBD1 aligns across 7 bases. The CDR3 is 14 amino acids. Germline lookup yields CDR1 SGHVS and CDR2 FQNEAQ. Germline trimming cut 3 bases from V and 6 bases from J; bases unmatched to any gene: 4. The CDR3 bases are TGTGCCAGCAGCTTCCGACAGGGCTATGAAAAACTGTTTTTT. Amino acids: CASSFRQGYEKLFF.

The V call is TRBV9, the J call TRBJ2-2, with D hard to call. The CDR3 has 18 residues. V lost 3 bases, J lost 3 bases, and 21 bases lay in between. The germline CDR1 and CDR2 sequences are SGDLS and YYNGEE. CDR3 DNA sequence: TGTGCCAGCAGCGCTTTAAAACCTGGGGAAGTTGACACCGGGGAGCTGTTTTTT. This translates into CASSALKPGEVDTGELFF.

The CDR3 protein is CASSRDRANNSPLHF. The CDR3 DNA is TGCGCCAGCAGCAGGGACAGGGCGAATAATTCACCCCTCCACTTT. V and J are TRBV5-1 and TRBJ1-6; 9 bases align to TRBD1. CDR3 length equals 15 residues. V was clipped by 4 bases and J by 5 bases; unmatched bases: 4. Germline-derived CDR1 and CDR2 are SGHRS and YFSETQ.

This clonotype was seen a handful of times. The V and J genes are TRBV3-1 and TRBJ1-5; unclear D gene. Germline V lookup: CDR1 LGHDT, CDR2 YNNKEL (reference sequence). Trimming shortened V by 0 bases and J by 6 bases, and 9 bases separated the two germline ends. The CDR3 spans 14 residues. CDR3 nucleotide sequence: TGTGCCAGCAGCCAAGAGGGGAGGTTTCAGCCCCAGCATTTT. It translates to CASSQEGRFQPQHF.

This clonotype has just a few counts. The chain uses TRBV5-1 and TRBJ2-3; D gene unclear. This CDR3 has 14 residues. Between the trimmed V and J ends, which lost 0 bases and 2 bases, there was a span of 7 bases. CDR1 is SGHRS, CDR2 YFSETQ, per germline. The CDR3, as DNA: TGCGCCAGCAGCTTGGAGCATCACACAGATACGCAGTATTTT. Translating gives CASSLEHHTDTQYF.

This clonotype was recorded a few times. The chain couples TRBV20-1 to TRBJ2-5, with 7 bases identical to TRBD2. In germline, CDR1 is DFQATT, CDR2 SNEGSKA (reference sequence). V gave up 3 bases and J gave up 3 bases; unmatched junction bases: 1. There are 12 residues in the CDR3. In DNA, the CDR3 is TGCAGTGCTAGGGGAGGGAAAGAGACCCAGTACTTC. Amino acids: CSARGGKETQYF.

The chain has TRBV4-2 and TRBJ2-5; TRBD2 aligns across 12 bases. Gene TRBJ2-7 matches the end of the DNA better, so the J call may be wrong. The CDR3 runs to 15 residues. CDR1 is LGHNA and CDR2 is YNFKEQ in the germline V gene. This CDR3 reads CASSQGTSGTNEQYF. CDR3 sequence (DNA): TGTGCCAGCAGCCAAGGGACTAGCGGGACCAACGAGCAGTACTTC.

This chain links TRBV25-1 with TRBJ2-1; 11 nucleotides agree with TRBD2. Germline CDR1 and CDR2: MGHDK and SYGVNS. J gave up 8 bases and V 8 bases, and 11 bases lay outside the gene matches. This CDR3 has 15 residues. In nucleotides, the CDR3 is TGTGCCAGCGGACCAACTAGCGGGAGCTCACATGAGCAGTTCTTC. This translates into CASGPTSGSSHEQFF.

The gene calls are TRBV3-1 and TRBJ2-4; 7 bases are shared with TRBD1. The tail of the sequence fits TRBJ2-7 better, so the J call may be wrong. The CDR3 sequence is 14 residues long. Germline values: CDR1 LGHDT, CDR2 YNNKEL (reference sequence). The CDR3 region has the DNA TGTGCCAGCAGCCCGGGACAGACTGGGAACGAGCAGTACTTC. This gives the protein CASSPGQTGNEQYF.